This entry describes one TCR beta chain. Its antigen remains unknown. 5'RACE primed from the constant segment yielded TCR alpha and TCR beta cDNA libraries bearing sample barcodes and UMIs. From the 5' RACE reads, TCRdb called clonotypes with MiXCR, one entry per CDR3 protein. The sample includes under 150,000 distinct CDR3 sequences, over 20% seen only once; the top ten take approximately 40%. V lost 2 bases to trimming and J lost 3 bases; unmatched junction nucleotides: 8. In germline, CDR1 is SEHNR, CDR2 FQNEAQ (reference sequence). The CDR3 contains 18 residues. This specimen comes from a study of T-cell memory formation after mild COVID-19. About the study: TCR clusters were mostly confined to one donor each.

General study points: Prior to infection, memory already included some responding clones, suggesting cross-reactive memory joined. Of the contracting clones, CD4+ ones lay mainly in CM and EM, and CD8+ ones in EMRA.

The V call is TRBV7-9, the J call TRBJ2-2; 11 bases are shared with TRBD1. The origin of this receptor is a man in his late teens or twenties who had mild COVID-19 (a few samples of this study predate the infection). Cell type and time point are not known. Sequencing was done on a sample of PBMCs or a T cell subset sorted from them (not recorded which). The CDR3 DNA sequence: TGTGCCAGCAGCTTATCCCCGGGACAGGGGGACTACACCGGGGAGCTGTTTTTT. This codes for CASSLSPGQGDYTGELFF.